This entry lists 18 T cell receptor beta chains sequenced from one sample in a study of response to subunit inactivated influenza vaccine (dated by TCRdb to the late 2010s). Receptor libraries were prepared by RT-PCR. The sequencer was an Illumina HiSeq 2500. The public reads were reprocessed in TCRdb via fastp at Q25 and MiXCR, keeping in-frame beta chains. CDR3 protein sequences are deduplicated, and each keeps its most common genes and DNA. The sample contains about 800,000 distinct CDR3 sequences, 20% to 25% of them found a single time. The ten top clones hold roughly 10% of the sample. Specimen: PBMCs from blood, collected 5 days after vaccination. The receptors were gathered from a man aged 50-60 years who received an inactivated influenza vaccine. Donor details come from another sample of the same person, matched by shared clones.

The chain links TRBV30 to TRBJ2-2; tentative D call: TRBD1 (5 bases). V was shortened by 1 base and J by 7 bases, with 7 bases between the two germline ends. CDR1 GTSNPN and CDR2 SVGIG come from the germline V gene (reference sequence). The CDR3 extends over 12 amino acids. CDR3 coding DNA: TGTGCCTGGAGTGCAGGGTACGGGGAGCTGTTTTTT. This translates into CAWSAGYGELFF. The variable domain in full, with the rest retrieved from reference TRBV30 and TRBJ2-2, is SQTIHQWPATLVQPVGSPLSLECTVEGTSNPNLYWYRQAAGRGLQLLFYSVGIGQISSEVPQNLSASRPQDRQFILSSKKLLLSDSGFYLCAWSAGYGELFFGEGSRLTVL.

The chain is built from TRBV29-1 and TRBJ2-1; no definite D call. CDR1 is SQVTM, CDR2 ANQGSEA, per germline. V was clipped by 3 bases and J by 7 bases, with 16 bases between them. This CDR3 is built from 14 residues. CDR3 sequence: CSVEQHTFGNEQFF. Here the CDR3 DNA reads TGCAGCGTTGAGCAGCATACCTTCGGGAATGAGCAGTTCTTC.

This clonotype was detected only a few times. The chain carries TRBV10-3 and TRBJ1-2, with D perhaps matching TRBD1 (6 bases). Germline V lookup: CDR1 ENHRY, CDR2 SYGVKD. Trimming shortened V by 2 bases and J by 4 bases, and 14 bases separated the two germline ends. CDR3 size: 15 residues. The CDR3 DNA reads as TGTGCCATCAGTGAGGGGGAACAGGGAACCTATGGCTACACCTTC. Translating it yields CAISEGEQGTYGYTF.

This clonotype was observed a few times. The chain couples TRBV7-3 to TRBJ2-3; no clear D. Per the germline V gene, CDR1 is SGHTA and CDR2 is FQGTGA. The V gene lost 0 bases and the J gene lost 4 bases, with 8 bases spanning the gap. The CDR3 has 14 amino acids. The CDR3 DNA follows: TGTGCCAGCAGCTTAACTAGAATGGCAGATACGCAGTATTTT. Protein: CASSLTRMADTQYF.

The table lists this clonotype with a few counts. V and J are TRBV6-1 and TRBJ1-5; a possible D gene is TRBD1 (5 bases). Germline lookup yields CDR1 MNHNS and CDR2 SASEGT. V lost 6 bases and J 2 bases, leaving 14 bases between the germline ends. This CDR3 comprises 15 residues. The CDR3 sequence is CASREPGNGNQPQHF. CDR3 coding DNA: TGTGCCAGCAGGGAGCCAGGGAATGGCAATCAGCCCCAGCATTTT.

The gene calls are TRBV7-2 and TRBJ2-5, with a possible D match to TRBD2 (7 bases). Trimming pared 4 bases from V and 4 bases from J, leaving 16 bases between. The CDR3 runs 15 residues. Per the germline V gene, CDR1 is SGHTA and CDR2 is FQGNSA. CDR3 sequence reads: CASSSLRGARETQYF. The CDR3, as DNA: TGTGCCAGCAGCTCCCTCCGGGGGGCGAGAGAGACCCAGTACTTC.

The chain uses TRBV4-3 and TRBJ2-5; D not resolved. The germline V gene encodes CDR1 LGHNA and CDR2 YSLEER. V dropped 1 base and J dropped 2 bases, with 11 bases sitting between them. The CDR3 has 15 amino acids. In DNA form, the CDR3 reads TGCGCCAGCAGCCAAGGAGGCGGCGTGCAAGAGACCCAGTACTTC. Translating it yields CASSQGGGVQETQYF.

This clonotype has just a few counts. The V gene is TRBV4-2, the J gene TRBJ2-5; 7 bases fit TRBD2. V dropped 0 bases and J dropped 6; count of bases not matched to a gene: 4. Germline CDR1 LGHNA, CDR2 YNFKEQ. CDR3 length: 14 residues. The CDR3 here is CASSQDLGGKTQYF. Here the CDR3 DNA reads TGTGCCAGCAGCCAAGATTTGGGGGGGAAGACCCAGTACTTC.

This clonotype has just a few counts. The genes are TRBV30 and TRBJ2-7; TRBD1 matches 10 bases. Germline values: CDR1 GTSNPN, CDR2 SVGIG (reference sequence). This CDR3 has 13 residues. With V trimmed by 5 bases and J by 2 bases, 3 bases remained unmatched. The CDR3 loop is CAWDRGRAYEQYF. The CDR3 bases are TGTGCCTGGGACAGGGGGCGAGCCTACGAGCAGTACTTC.

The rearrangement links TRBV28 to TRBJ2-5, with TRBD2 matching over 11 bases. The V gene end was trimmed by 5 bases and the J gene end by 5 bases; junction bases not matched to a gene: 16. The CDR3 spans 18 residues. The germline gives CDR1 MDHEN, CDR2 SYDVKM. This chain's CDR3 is CASSPRGSGGAGLETQYF. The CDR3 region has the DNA TGTGCCAGCAGTCCCCGAGGTAGCGGGGGGGCCGGGTTGGAGACCCAGTACTTC.

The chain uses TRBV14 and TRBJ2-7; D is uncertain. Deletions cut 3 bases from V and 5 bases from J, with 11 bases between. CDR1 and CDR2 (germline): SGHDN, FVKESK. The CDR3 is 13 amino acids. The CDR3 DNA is TGTGCCAGCAGCCACTATCTAGTCCACGAGCAGTACTTC. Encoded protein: CASSHYLVHEQYF.

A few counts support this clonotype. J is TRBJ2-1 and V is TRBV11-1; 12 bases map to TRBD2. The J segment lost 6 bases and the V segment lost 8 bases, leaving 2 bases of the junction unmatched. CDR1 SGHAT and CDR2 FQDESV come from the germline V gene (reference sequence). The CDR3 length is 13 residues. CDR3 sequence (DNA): TGTGCCAGCCGACTAGCGGGGGTCAATGAGCAGTTCTTC. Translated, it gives CASRLAGVNEQFF.

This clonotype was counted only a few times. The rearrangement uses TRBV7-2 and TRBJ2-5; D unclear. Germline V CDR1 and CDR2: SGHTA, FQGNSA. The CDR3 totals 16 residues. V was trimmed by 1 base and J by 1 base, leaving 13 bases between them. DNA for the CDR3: TGTGCCAGCAGCTTAGGGGTTGGCGGAGTCCAAGAGACCCAGTACTTC. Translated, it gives CASSLGVGGVQETQYF. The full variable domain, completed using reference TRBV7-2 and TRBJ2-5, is GAGVSQSPSNKVTEKGKDVELRCDPISGHTALYWYRQSLGQGLEFLIYFQGNSAPDKSGLPSDRFSAERTGGSVSTLTIQRTQQEDSAVYLCASSLGVGGVQETQYFGPGTRLLVL.

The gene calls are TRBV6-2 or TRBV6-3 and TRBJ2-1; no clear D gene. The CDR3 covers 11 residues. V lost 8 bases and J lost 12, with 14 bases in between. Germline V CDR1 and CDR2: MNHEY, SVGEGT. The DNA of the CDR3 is TGTGCCAGCGGTCAAACATCAACGCAGTTCTTC. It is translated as CASGQTSTQFF.

The CDR3 nucleotides read TGTGCCAGCAGTTTTTTTGGACAGGGGGCCGGGGAGCTGTTTTTT. The encoded protein is CASSFFGQGAGELFF. The chain is built from TRBV12-3 or TRBV12-4 and TRBJ2-2, with TRBD1 matching over 10 bases. The CDR3 contains 15 residues. Trimming removed 3 bases from V and 6 bases from J; junction bases left unmatched: 4.

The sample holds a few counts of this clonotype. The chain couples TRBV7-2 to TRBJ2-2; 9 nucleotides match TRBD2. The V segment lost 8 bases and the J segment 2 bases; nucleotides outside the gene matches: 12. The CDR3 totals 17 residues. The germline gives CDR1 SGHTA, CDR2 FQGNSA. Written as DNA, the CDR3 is TGTGCCAGCCGAGGACGGCGGGAGGGCCAAAACACCGGGGAGCTGTTTTTT. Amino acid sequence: CASRGRREGQNTGELFF.

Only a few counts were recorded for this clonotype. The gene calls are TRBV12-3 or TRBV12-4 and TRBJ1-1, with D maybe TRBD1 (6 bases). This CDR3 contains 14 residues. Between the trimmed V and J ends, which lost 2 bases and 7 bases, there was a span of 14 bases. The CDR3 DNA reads TGTGCCAGCAGTTTATCCGCAGGGGCGGGTGAAGCTTTCTTT. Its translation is CASSLSAGAGEAFF.

The CDR3 region has the DNA TGTGCCAGCAGTGGAGCACTAGCCTGGAGCACAGATACGCAGTATTTT. This codes for CASSGALAWSTDTQYF. V and J are TRBV2 and TRBJ2-3; perhaps TRBD2 as D (6 bases). This CDR3 spans 16 amino acids. The germline CDR1 and CDR2 sequences are SNHLY and FYNNEI. The V end was cut by 4 bases, the J end by 0 bases, with 14 bases between.